A single sample is the source of the 21 T cell receptor beta chains below, sequenced in a study of beta chain features in type 1 diabetes. The investigators reverse transcribed all of the isolated RNA, so they sequenced expressed TCRB transcripts. TCRdb keeps only in-frame clones here, not all; method: immunoSEQ multiplex PCR. The sample includes over 300,000 clones, less than 9.5% of them seen just once. Sequencing was carried out using central memory CD4+ T cells from blood. Every receptor here comes from a woman between 18 and 29 years old in good health.

This clone was observed a handful of times. At one of its ends the junction is not consistent with the germline gene, which may arise from a read error. V usage is TRBV10-3 and J usage is TRBJ2-5; D ambiguous. Germline loops: CDR1 ENHRY, CDR2 SYGVKD. CDR3 length: 14 amino acids. CDR3: CASSYPATDETQYF. In nucleotides, the CDR3 is TGTGCCAGCAGTTACCCGGCAACGGACGAGACCCAGTACTTC.

The rearrangement links TRBV27 to TRBJ2-1; D perhaps matches TRBD1 (5 bases). Trimming removed 4 bases from V and 8 bases from J, with 9 bases in between. This CDR3 region has 12 residues. Looked up from germline, CDR1 is MNHEY and CDR2 is SMNVEV (reference sequence). CDR3 sequence: CASSYPGHEQFF. The DNA for the CDR3 is TGTGCCAGCAGTTACCCAGGGCATGAGCAGTTCTTC.

This clone appeared a few times. V usage is TRBV28 and J usage is TRBJ2-3; TRBD2 might be the D (5 bases). Trimming cost V 6 bases and J 2 bases, with 15 bases left between them. CDR1 and CDR2 from the germline V gene are MDHEN and SYDVKM. This CDR3 spans 15 amino acids. CDR3 DNA: TGTGCCAGCAGAACCGCAGCGGTTCTCACAGATACGCAGTATTTT. The encoded protein is CASRTAAVLTDTQYF.

This clone was detected a few times. This likely traces to a read error, being one base from a far larger clone. At the DNA level, this CDR3 is encoded by other sequences in the same sample as well. The J gene is TRBJ2-7, the V gene TRBV2, with no clear D. This CDR3 has 12 residues. Trimming took off 3 bases at V and 2 bases at J, with 5 bases between the two ends. Looked up from germline, CDR1 is SNHLY and CDR2 is FYNNEI. The CDR3 sequence is CASSESPYEQYF. The CDR3 nucleotides read TGTGCCAGCAGTGAGTCCCCCTACGAGCAGTACTTC.

The rearrangement links TRBV10-3 to TRBJ2-7, with 15 positions matching TRBD2. The CDR3 is 17 amino acids. Trimming took 3 bases from V and 2 from J; bases not matched to a gene: 5. Per germline, CDR1 ENHRY and CDR2 SYGVKD. The CDR3 coding sequence is TGTGCCATCAGTGATCCGCGGACTAGCGGGAGGGCCTACGAGCAGTACTTC. This sequence encodes CAISDPRTSGRAYEQYF.

The rearrangement uses TRBV6-5 and TRBJ2-6; D is ambiguous. The V end lost 6 bases, the J end lost 0 bases, and 9 bases lay between the germline ends. This CDR3 is 15 amino acids long. Germline V lookup: CDR1 MNHEY, CDR2 SVGAGI. The CDR3 sequence: CASSRTGSGANVLTF. The CDR3 DNA reads TGTGCCAGCAGCCGGACGGGCTCTGGGGCCAACGTCCTGACTTTC.

V gene TRBV7-2 combines with J gene TRBJ2-3; either TRBD1 or TRBD2 may fit D (5 bases each). V lost 1 base to trimming and J lost 13 bases, with 12 bases between them. The CDR3 loop spans 12 amino acids. The germline V gene has CDR1 SGHTA and CDR2 FQGNSA. CDR3 protein: CASSLDRQGEYF. The CDR3 DNA sequence: TGTGCCAGCAGCTTAGATAGGCAGGGAGAGTATTTT.

V and J are TRBV6-7 and TRBJ1-5, with D possibly matching TRBD1 (6 bases). TRBV6-7 is designated an ORF whose function remains uncertain. V lost 5 bases and J 0 bases, leaving 17 bases between the germline ends. The CDR3 runs to 17 residues. CDR3 sequence reads: CASSSGTRRTSNQPQHF. The CDR3 DNA follows: TGTGCCAGCAGTAGCGGGACAAGGCGGACTAGCAATCAGCCCCAGCATTTT.

This clone has a handful of counts. The V call is TRBV7-9, the J call TRBJ2-7; D may match TRBD1 or TRBD2 (5 bases each). The germline CDR1 and CDR2 sequences are SEHNR and FQNEAQ (reference sequence). V lost 5 bases to trimming and J lost 3 bases, with 20 bases between them. The CDR3 has 16 residues. In DNA form, the CDR3 reads TGTGCCAGCAGCCAAGAAGGTAGGGACCGGATCTACGAGCAGTACTTC. This codes for CASSQEGRDRIYEQYF.

V is TRBV27 and J is TRBJ2-1; the D gene is possibly TRBD1 (6 bases). Germline-derived CDR1 and CDR2 are MNHEY and SMNVEV (reference sequence). V lost 4 bases, J lost 10 bases, and 11 bases lay in between. The CDR3 length is 12 residues. The CDR3 DNA sequence: TGTGCCAGCAGTTATACTACAGGGGAGCAGTTCTTC. Residues: CASSYTTGEQFF.

The V call is TRBV2, the J call TRBJ2-7, with 8 bases identical to TRBD1. Germline assignment: CDR1 SNHLY and CDR2 FYNNEI. The ends lost 6 bases at V and 3 bases at J; junction bases unmatched: 4. The CDR3 has 13 residues. This chain's CDR3 is CASRPTGGYEQYF. In nucleotides, the CDR3 is TGTGCCAGCAGACCCACAGGGGGCTACGAGCAGTACTTC.

The V and J genes are TRBV2 and TRBJ2-1; no clear D. Trimming cost V 1 base and J 12 bases, with 13 bases left between them. Looked up from germline, CDR1 is SNHLY and CDR2 is FYNNEI. CDR3 length: 13 residues. The CDR3: CASSEVPRNTQFF. In DNA form, the CDR3 reads TGTGCCAGCAGTGAAGTTCCCAGAAACACGCAGTTCTTC.

This clone was detected many times. The V and J genes are TRBV28 and TRBJ2-1; D remains ambiguous. Trimming removed 0 bases at V and 8 bases at J, with 14 bases between. The germline V gene encodes CDR1 MDHEN and CDR2 SYDVKM. The CDR3 totals 15 residues. The DNA for the CDR3 is TGTGCCAGCAGTTTATGGACGCCGGTGGCGGATGAGCAGTTCTTC. Translated, it gives CASSLWTPVADEQFF. The full variable domain, rest sourced from reference TRBV28 and TRBJ2-1, is DVKVTQSSRYLVKRTGEKVFLECVQDMDHENMFWYRQDPGLGLRLIYFSYDVKMKEKGDIPEGYSVSREKKERFSLILESASTNQTSMYLCASSLWTPVADEQFFGPGTRLTVL.

The chain employs TRBV2 and TRBJ1-1; TRBD1 aligns across 8 bases. The J segment lost 0 bases and the V segment lost 8 bases, leaving 5 bases of the junction unmatched. Germline V gene data show CDR1 as SNHLY and CDR2 as FYNNEI. The CDR3 contains 14 residues. The CDR3 bases are TGTGCCAGCTGCCGGGACAGGTTGAACACTGAAGCTTTCTTT. Amino acids: CASCRDRLNTEAFF.

This clone was found a few times. This chain uses TRBV5-4 with TRBJ2-1; a possible D gene is TRBD2 (6 bases). Trimming shortened V by 4 bases and J by 2 bases, and 10 bases separated the two germline ends. This CDR3 contains 14 residues. CDR1 and CDR2 from the germline V gene are SGHNT and YYREEE (reference sequence). In nucleotides, the CDR3 is TGTGCCAGCAGCCCGAAGCGGGCCTACAATGAGCAGTTCTTC. This translates into CASSPKRAYNEQFF.

This clone was found a few times. The chain combines TRBV19 with TRBJ2-5; D remains unclear. V lost 3 bases to trimming and J lost 1 base, with 21 bases between them. Germline V gene sequence: CDR1 LNHDA, CDR2 SQIVND (reference sequence). The CDR3 contains 18 residues. CDR3: CASSIGYGGLQRQETQYF. CDR3 nucleotide sequence: TGTGCCAGTAGTATCGGCTACGGTGGGTTGCAGCGCCAAGAGACCCAGTACTTC.

This clone was recorded at least ten times. The rearrangement uses TRBV7-6 and TRBJ1-2, with D perhaps TRBD1 (5 bases). The germline V and J ends were trimmed by 1 base and 0 bases, with 12 bases remaining between them. Germline V CDR1 and CDR2: SGHVS, FNYEAQ. The CDR3 totals 16 residues. The CDR3 spells CASSLDPTVANYGYTF. The CDR3 DNA reads TGTGCCAGCAGCTTAGACCCGACAGTGGCTAACTATGGCTACACCTTC. The variable domain in full, completed from reference TRBV7-6 and TRBJ1-2, reads GAGVSQSPRYKVTKRGQDVALRCDPISGHVSLYWYRQALGQGPEFLTYFNYEAQQDKSGLPNDRFSAERPEGSISTLTIQRTEQRDSAMYRCASSLDPTVANYGYTFGSGTRLTVV.

This clone was recorded a few times. The chain has TRBV9 and TRBJ2-5; possibly TRBD1 for D (6 bases). Germline lookup yields CDR1 SGDLS and CDR2 YYNGEE. V gave up 4 bases and J gave up 2 bases, with 12 bases separating them. The CDR3 totals 14 residues. The chain's CDR3 is CASSLQDSQETQYF. For the CDR3, the DNA is TGTGCCAGCAGCCTCCAGGACAGTCAAGAGACCCAGTACTTC.

The V and J genes are TRBV4-3 and TRBJ1-1; D not resolved. CDR3 length: 14 amino acids. CDR1 is LGHNA and CDR2 is YSLEER in the germline V gene. Trimming stripped 1 base from V and 0 bases from J, with 6 bases between. The CDR3 bases are TGCGCCAGCAGCCAAGGATCCATGAACACTGAAGCTTTCTTT. As protein: CASSQGSMNTEAFF.

This clone came up a few times. This chain connects TRBV9 to TRBJ2-2; TRBD2 aligns across 12 bases. CDR3 length: 17 amino acids. V trimming: 4 bases; J trimming: 5 bases; junction bases outside the gene matches: 9. From germline, CDR1 is SGDLS and CDR2 YYNGEE. The CDR3 sequence is CASSPKTSGRGTGELFF. The CDR3 bases are TGTGCCAGCAGCCCCAAGACTAGCGGGAGAGGTACCGGGGAGCTGTTTTTT.

This clone was counted a few times. The V gene is TRBV6-1, the J gene TRBJ1-2; D is possibly TRBD1 (5 bases). The V end was cut by 6 bases, the J end by 3 bases, with 17 bases between. The V gene's germline CDR1 is MNHNS and CDR2 SASEGT. The CDR3 has 15 amino acids. The DNA of the CDR3 is TGTGCCAGCAGAACCGGGACTCAACAATACTATGGCTACACCTTC. This codes for CASRTGTQQYYGYTF.